A selection of T cell receptor beta chains follows, all from one sample in a study of Graves' ophthalmopathy and Graves' hyperthyroidism. TCRdb passed the multiplex PCR reads through MiXCR, listing each CDR3 protein once. The data contain roughly 420,000 distinct CDR3 sequences, roughly 21% of them singletons. The material sequenced was peripheral blood. The source is a woman between 18 and 29 years old with stable Graves' hyperthyroidism. The CDR3 runs from the conserved cysteine through the conserved F or W. Each record gives: clone size, V gene, CDR3 length, J gene, D gene, CDR3 protein, CDR3 DNA. The D gene is left open where the match is weak. Clone sizes are given selectively: once, few, many, or a class where the clone is expanded.

>many|TRBV4-3|14|TRBJ1-1|.
CASSHTGGASEAFF
TGCGCCAGCAGCCATACTGGAGGGGCCTCTGAAGCTTTCTTT
>many|TRBV12-3/TRBV12-4|16|TRBJ1-3|TRBD1
CASRNTGQGSGNTIYF
TGTGCCAGCAGAAATACGGGACAGGGCTCTGGAAACACCATATATTTT
>many|TRBV9|15|TRBJ1-3|TRBD1
CASSRRGRGRNTIYF
TGTGCCAGCAGCCGTCGAGGCAGGGGGAGAAACACCATATATTTT
>many|TRBV19|13|TRBJ1-5|.
CASSNRVNQPQHF
TGTGCCAGTTCGAACAGGGTAAATCAGCCCCAGCATTTT
>many|TRBV29-1|15|TRBJ1-1|.
CSVEDPWGSNTEAFF
TGCAGCGTTGAAGATCCGTGGGGCTCGAACACTGAAGCTTTCTTT
>.|TRBV18|16|TRBJ2-2|.
CASSPGTEKNTGELFF
TGTGCCAGCTCACCCGGGACGGAAAAAAACACCGGGGAGCTGTTTTTT
>few|TRBV5-1|17|TRBJ2-5|TRBD1
CASSSSSTGTAQETQYF
TGCGCCAGCAGCTCTTCTTCTACCGGGACAGCCCAAGAGACCCAGTACTTC
>.|TRBV30|11|TRBJ1-1|.
CAWSGELEAFF
TGTGCCTGGAGCGGGGAGCTAGAAGCTTTCTTT
>.|TRBV30|12|TRBJ1-1|.
CAWSGLGTEAFF
TGTGCCTGGAGTGGTCTAGGGACGGAAGCTTTCTTT
>many|TRBV6-2/TRBV6-3|15|TRBJ2-2|TRBD2
CASSHPQRERGELFF
TGTGCCAGCAGTCACCCACAGCGGGAGAGAGGGGAGCTGTTTTTT
>many|TRBV9|16|TRBJ2-7|TRBD2
CASSVGTSGFSYEQYF
TGTGCCAGCAGCGTAGGGACTAGCGGATTCTCCTACGAGCAGTACTTC
>many|TRBV2|17|TRBJ1-5|TRBD1
CASSGTGEGNSNQPQHF
TGTGCCAGCAGTGGGACAGGGGAAGGGAATAGCAATCAGCCCCAGCATTTT
>many|TRBV7-9|13|TRBJ1-1|.
CASSLTGTTEAFF
TGTGCCAGCAGCTTAACAGGGACCACTGAAGCTTTCTTT
>many|TRBV11-2|14|TRBJ2-7|.
CASSLVAGPYEQYF
TGTGCCAGCAGCTTAGTGGCAGGACCCTACGAGCAGTACTTC
>many|TRBV4-2|15|TRBJ1-1|TRBD1
CASSQEDRVQTEAFF
TGTGCCAGCAGCCAAGAGGACAGGGTACAGACTGAAGCTTTCTTT
>many|TRBV12-3/TRBV12-4|15|TRBJ2-4|.
CASSLADGGGNIKYF
TGTGCCAGCAGTTTAGCGGACGGAGGGGGGAACATTAAGTACTTC
>.|TRBV4-2|16|TRBJ2-7|TRBD2
CASSQPSGGEAYEQYF
TGTGCCAGCAGCCAACCTAGCGGGGGAGAAGCCTACGAGCAGTACTTC
>many|TRBV5-1|13|TRBJ2-7|.
CASSLGSGSEQYF
TGCGCCAGCAGCTTAGGTTCGGGAAGCGAGCAGTACTTC
>many|TRBV20-1|11|TRBJ2-7|.
CSASEENEQYF
TGCAGTGCCAGTGAGGAGAACGAGCAGTACTTC
>many|TRBV6-1|15|TRBJ1-5|.
CASSAYRDANQPQHF
TGTGCCAGCAGTGCTTACCGGGACGCTAATCAGCCCCAGCATTTT
>many|TRBV12-3/TRBV12-4|13|TRBJ1-2|.
CASAPEGAGGYTF
TGTGCCAGCGCCCCAGAAGGGGCGGGTGGCTACACCTTC
>few|TRBV24-1|16|TRBJ2-5|TRBD1
CATSDWITGGLETQYF
TGTGCCACCAGTGATTGGATTACAGGGGGACTGGAGACCCAGTACTTC
>many|TRBV28|15|TRBJ2-5|TRBD1
CASSLNRGKVETQYF
TGTGCCAGCAGTTTGAACAGGGGGAAGGTGGAGACCCAGTACTTC